Listed here is a single T cell receptor (beta chain). The source of the sample is a study of control samples from healthy donors and cancer patients. The data were produced by immunoSEQ multiplex PCR, yet TCRdb's version contains in-frame clones alone and is incomplete. The sample shows 150,000 to 200,000 clones, 88% of them seen only once. The material sequenced was blood. This clonotype was sampled from a woman in her twenties or thirties in good health.

The CDR3 DNA reads TGTGCCAGCAGCCCATCCGGGGACCCTGCTGGCTATGGCTACACCTTC. Translated: CASSPSGDPAGYGYTF. V usage is TRBV4-2 and J usage is TRBJ1-2, with D perhaps matching TRBD1 (5 bases). Germline V gives CDR1 LGHNA, CDR2 YNFKEQ. The CDR3 spans 16 residues. V lost 4 bases and J lost 4, with 19 bases in between.